A single T cell receptor (beta chain) is shown here with its context. No antigen is known for it. This sample was included in a study of beta chain features in type 1 diabetes. The germline V gene encodes CDR1 SQVTM and CDR2 ANQGSEA. The CDR3 totals 14 residues. V was trimmed by 6 bases and J by 0 bases, leaving 11 bases between them. A sort by CD45RO/CCR7/CD25/CD127/CD95/CD27 yielded CD4+ naive, central memory, regulatory and stem cell-like memory cells. Study-level points and caveats: TCRB CDR3s were moderately but significantly shorter in Type 1 diabetes patients in all four CD4+ subsets.

Every isolated RNA sample was fully reverse transcribed, so sequencing captured expressed TCRB transcripts. The method was immunoSEQ multiplex PCR; TCRdb's version includes in-frame clones alone and lacks a portion of them. The profile shows about 250,000 clones, around 9.9% of them singletons. The sequencing input was naive CD4+ T cells from blood. This clonotype was sampled from a man aged 25 to 40 with type 1 diabetes. The rearrangement uses TRBV29-1 and TRBJ2-2, with a tentative D call TRBD2 (6 bases). The CDR3: CSVTRRTNTGELFF. In DNA, the CDR3 is TGCAGCGTGACTAGACGGACGAACACCGGGGAGCTGTTTTTT.